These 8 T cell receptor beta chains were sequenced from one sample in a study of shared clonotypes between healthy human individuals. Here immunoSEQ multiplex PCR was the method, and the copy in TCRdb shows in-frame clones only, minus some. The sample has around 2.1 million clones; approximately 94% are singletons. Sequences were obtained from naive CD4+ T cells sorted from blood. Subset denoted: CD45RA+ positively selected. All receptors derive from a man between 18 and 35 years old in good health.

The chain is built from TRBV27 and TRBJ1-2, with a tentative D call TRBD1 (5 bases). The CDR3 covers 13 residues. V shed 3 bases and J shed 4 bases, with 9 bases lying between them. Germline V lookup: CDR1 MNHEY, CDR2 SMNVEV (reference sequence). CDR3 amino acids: CASSLGLGYGYTF. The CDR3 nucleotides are TGTGCCAGCAGTTTGGGGCTTGGCTATGGCTACACCTTC.

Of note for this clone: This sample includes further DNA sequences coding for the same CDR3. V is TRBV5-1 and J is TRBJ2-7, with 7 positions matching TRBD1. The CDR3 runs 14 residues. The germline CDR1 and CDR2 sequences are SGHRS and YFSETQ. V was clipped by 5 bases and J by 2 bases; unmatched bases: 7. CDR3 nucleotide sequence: TGCGCCAGCAGTTGGGACAGCCTTACCTACGAGCAGTACTTC. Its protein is CASSWDSLTYEQYF.

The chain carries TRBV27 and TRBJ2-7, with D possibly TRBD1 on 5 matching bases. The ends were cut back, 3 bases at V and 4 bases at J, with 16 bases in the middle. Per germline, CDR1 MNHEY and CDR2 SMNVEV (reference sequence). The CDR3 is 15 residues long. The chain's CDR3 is CASSLKWGGGYEQYF. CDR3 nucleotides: TGTGCCAGCAGTTTGAAGTGGGGCGGTGGATACGAGCAGTACTTC.

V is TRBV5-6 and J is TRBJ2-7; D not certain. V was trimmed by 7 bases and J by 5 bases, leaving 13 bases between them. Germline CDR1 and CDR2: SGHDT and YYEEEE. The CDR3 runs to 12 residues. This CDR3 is CASGRKKNEQYF. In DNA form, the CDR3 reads TGTGCCAGCGGGCGGAAGAAAAACGAGCAGTACTTC. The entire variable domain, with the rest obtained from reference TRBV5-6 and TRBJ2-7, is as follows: DAGVTQSPTHLIKTRGQQVTLRCSPKSGHDTVSWYQQALGQGPQFIFQYYEEEERQRGNFPDRFSGHQFPNYSSELNVNALLLGDSALYLCASGRKKNEQYFGPGTRLTVT.

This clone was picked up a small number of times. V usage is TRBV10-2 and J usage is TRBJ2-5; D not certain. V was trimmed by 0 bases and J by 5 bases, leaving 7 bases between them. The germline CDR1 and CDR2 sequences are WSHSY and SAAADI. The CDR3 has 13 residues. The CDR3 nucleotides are TGCGCCAGCAGTGAGTCGGGTCGGGAGACCCAGTACTTC. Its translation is CASSESGRETQYF.

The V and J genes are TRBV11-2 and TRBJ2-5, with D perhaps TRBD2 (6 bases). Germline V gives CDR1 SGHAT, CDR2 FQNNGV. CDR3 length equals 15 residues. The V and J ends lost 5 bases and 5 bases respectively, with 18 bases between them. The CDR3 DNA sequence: TGTGCCAGCAGCCCACTAGGGACTGTTGGGGAGACCCAGTACTTC. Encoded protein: CASSPLGTVGETQYF. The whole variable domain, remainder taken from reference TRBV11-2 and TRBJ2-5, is EAGVAQSPRYKIIEKRQSVAFWCNPISGHATLYWYQQILGQGPKLLIQFQNNGVVDDSQLPKDRFSAERLKGVDSTLKIQPAKLEDSAVYLCASSPLGTVGETQYFGPGTRLLVL.

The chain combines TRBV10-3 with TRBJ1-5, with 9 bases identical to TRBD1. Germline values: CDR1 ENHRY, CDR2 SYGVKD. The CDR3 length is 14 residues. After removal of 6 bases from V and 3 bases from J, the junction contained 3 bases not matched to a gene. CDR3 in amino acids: CAISRTGDNQPQHF. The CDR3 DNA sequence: TGTGCCATCAGCCGGACAGGGGACAATCAGCCCCAGCATTTT.

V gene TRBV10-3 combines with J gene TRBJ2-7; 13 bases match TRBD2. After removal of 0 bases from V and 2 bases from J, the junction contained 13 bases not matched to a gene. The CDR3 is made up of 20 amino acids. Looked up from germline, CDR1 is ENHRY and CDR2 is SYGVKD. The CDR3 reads CAISESKRLAGGLYAYEQYF. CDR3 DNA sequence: TGTGCCATCAGTGAGTCCAAACGACTAGCGGGAGGCTTATACGCCTACGAGCAGTACTTC.